The present TCR beta chain was sequenced within a study of T-cell memory formation after mild COVID-19. Points from the study as a whole: Shrinking CD4+ clones resided mostly in CM and EM, and CD8+ ones in EMRA.

This clonotype occurred many times. The antigen remains undetermined. MiXCR, run by TCRdb on the 5' RACE reads, gives a single entry per CDR3 protein. The table includes about 250,000 distinct CDR3 sequences, roughly 15% detected once. J gave up 6 bases and V 3 bases, and 0 bases lay outside the gene matches. This CDR3 has 13 amino acids. CDR1 is SGHVS, CDR2 FNYEAQ, per germline. The source material was PBMCs or a T cell subset sorted from them (not recorded which). This sequence joins TRBV7-6 and TRBJ2-1; 9 bases line up with TRBD1. The TCR comes from a man aged 18-30 years who had mild COVID-19 (a few samples of this study predate the infection). Cell type and time point are not known. The DNA of the CDR3 is TGTGCCAGCAGCTTGACAGGGGGCAATGAGCAGTTCTTC. This sequence encodes CASSLTGGNEQFF.